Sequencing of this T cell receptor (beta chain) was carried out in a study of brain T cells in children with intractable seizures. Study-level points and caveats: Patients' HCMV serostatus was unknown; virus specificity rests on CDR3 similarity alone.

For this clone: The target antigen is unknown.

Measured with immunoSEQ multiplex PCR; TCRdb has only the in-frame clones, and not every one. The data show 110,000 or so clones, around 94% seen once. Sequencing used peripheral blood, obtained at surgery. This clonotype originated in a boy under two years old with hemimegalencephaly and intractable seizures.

The CDR3 nucleotides are TGTGCCAGCAGCCGAGGGACTAGCGGATACAATGAGCAGTTCTTC. Translating gives CASSRGTSGYNEQFF. The chain joins TRBV11-2 to TRBJ2-1; the match to TRBD2 covers 11 bases. This CDR3 is 15 amino acids long. V lost 5 bases, J lost 4 bases, and 4 bases stayed unmatched. The germline CDR1 and CDR2 sequences are SGHAT and FQNNGV.